The sequence of this T cell receptor beta chain was determined in a study of T-cell reconstitution after alpha-beta-depleted transplantation in children. Unique molecular identifiers were built into the TCRbeta library. TCRdb reprocessed the PCR reads with MiXCR, giving one entry per CDR3 protein. The sample holds about 58,000 distinct CDR3 sequences, about 40% seen once. Study-wide findings and caveats: It was surviving recipient T cells and thymic progenitors that gave some patients high TCRbeta diversity at day 60.

Trimming took 2 bases from V and 0 from J, leaving 9 bases between them. The CDR3 extends over 15 amino acids. From germline, CDR1 is SGHTA and CDR2 FQGTGA. This clonotype was observed a single time. Its specificity is not known. This material consisted of PBMCs, mostly from graft donor cells, taken 360 days after TCRalphabeta/CD19-depleted stem cell transplant. The source of this sequence is a male patient between 10 and 17 years old who had a stem cell transplant for acute lymphoblastic leukemia, so the T cells may come from the graft donor. The V and J genes are TRBV7-3 and TRBJ2-3, with no clear D. This chain's CDR3 is CASSLGRASTDTQYF. DNA for the CDR3: TGTGCCAGCAGCTTAGGGCGTGCTAGCACAGATACGCAGTATTTT.